This T cell receptor beta chain was obtained from a study of cytomegalovirus exposure and HLA in healthy donors. Regarding the study as a whole: The availability of immune exposure information extended only to CMV serostatus.

A remark on this clone: Its target is unknown.

The CDR3 has 13 residues. Germline V gene data show CDR1 as SGHTA and CDR2 as FQGTGA. Trimming took 6 bases from V and 1 from J, leaving 9 bases between them. The PCR employed 60 Vbeta primers together with 13 Jbeta primers. Some clones are missing from TCRdb's copy, which holds only in-frame ones; the method was immunoSEQ multiplex PCR. The repertoire has more than 110,000 clones, about 75% of them found once; the top ten carry over 6.5%. This chain joins TRBV7-3 and TRBJ1-1; D may be TRBD1 (5 bases). The specimen was PBMCs. The receptor comes from a man younger than 45 in good health and CMV-seronegative. CDR3: CASRKGSNTEAFF. The CDR3 bases are TGTGCCAGCAGGAAGGGGTCGAACACTGAAGCTTTCTTT.